A single sample gave rise to the 24 T cell receptor beta chains below, sequenced in a study of blood T cell repertoires in COVID-19. Repertoires were generated with immunoSEQ multiplex PCR, while TCRdb's copy carries only in-frame clones and drops some. The repertoire consists of approximately 97,000 clones, with roughly four fifths occurring once and the leading ten covering about 9.9%. Material for sequencing was peripheral blood. The receptors stem from a man in his forties or fifties with active or convalescent COVID-19.

The chain has TRBV7-7 and TRBJ1-3, with 8 bases matching TRBD1. Germline V gene sequence: CDR1 SSHAT, CDR2 FNYEAQ (reference sequence). Losses at the gene ends were 1 base for V and 0 bases for J; bases not matched to a gene: 2. This CDR3 is built from 16 residues. Here the CDR3 reads CASSLGDRTSGNTIYF. CDR3 nucleotides: TGTGCCAGCAGCTTAGGGGACAGGACCTCTGGAAACACCATATATTTT.

V usage is TRBV19 and J usage is TRBJ1-4; 7 positions match TRBD1. The CDR3 sequence is 15 residues long. J was trimmed by 4 bases and V by 3 bases; bases with no gene match: 5. Germline CDR1 and CDR2: LNHDA and SQIVND (reference sequence). CDR3 protein: CASSIRDSYNEKLFF. The CDR3 DNA reads as TGTGCCAGTAGTATTCGGGACAGCTATAATGAAAAACTGTTTTTT.

The chain employs TRBV9 and TRBJ1-2; 7 bases are a match to TRBD1. V was pared by 3 bases and J by 4 bases, with 3 bases of the junction left unmatched. Germline loops: CDR1 SGDLS, CDR2 YYNGEE. The CDR3 runs to 13 residues. CDR3 DNA sequence: TGTGCCAGCAGCGATGGGACAGCCTATGGCTACACCTTC. This encodes CASSDGTAYGYTF.

The chain employs TRBV27 and TRBJ1-6, with D unresolved. V was shortened by 0 bases and J by 2 bases, with 5 bases between the two germline ends. The CDR3 extends over 15 amino acids. Germline V gives CDR1 MNHEY, CDR2 SMNVEV (reference sequence). The CDR3: CASSLSGPYNSPLHF. The CDR3 region has the DNA TGTGCCAGCAGTTTATCCGGTCCCTATAATTCACCCCTCCACTTT.

The rearrangement links TRBV10-1 to TRBJ2-2, with TRBD1 matching 7 bases. Losses at the gene ends were 6 bases for V and 6 bases for J; bases not matched to a gene: 1. Germline assignment: CDR1 WNHNN and CDR2 SYGVQD (reference sequence). The CDR3 contains 12 residues. Written as DNA, the CDR3 is TGCGCCAGCAGACAGGGGTCCGGGGAGCTGTTTTTT. Its protein is CASRQGSGELFF.

The CDR3 DNA sequence: TGTGCCAGCAGCTTATCCCCAGGGGGCACAGATACGCAGTATTTT. It translates to CASSLSPGGTDTQYF. The genes are TRBV7-9 and TRBJ2-3; the D gene is possibly TRBD1 (6 bases). The length of the CDR3 is 15 residues. Germline V lookup: CDR1 SEHNR, CDR2 FQNEAQ (reference sequence). V was pared by 2 bases and J by 1 base, with 10 bases between.

The J gene is TRBJ2-1, the V gene TRBV7-2; no clear D. Trimming took off 5 bases at V and 12 bases at J, with 11 bases between the two ends. Germline CDR1 is SGHTA and CDR2 is FQGNSA. The CDR3 consists of 11 residues. The CDR3 nucleotides read TGTGCCAGCAGCCTCTTTAGAGGGCAGTTCTTC. Amino acid sequence: CASSLFRGQFF.

The V gene is TRBV27, the J gene TRBJ2-1; 8 nucleotides match TRBD1. The CDR3 sequence is 16 residues long. Germline CDR1 and CDR2: MNHEY and SMNVEV (reference sequence). After removal of 0 bases from V and 4 bases from J, the junction contained 5 bases not matched to a gene. The CDR3 DNA is TGTGCCAGCAGTTTATCGATAACAGGGGGTTACAATGAGCAGTTCTTC. Its translation is CASSLSITGGYNEQFF.

The chain combines TRBV6-6 with TRBJ2-2, with 14 bases aligning to TRBD2. With V trimmed by 2 bases and J by 6 bases, 2 bases remained unmatched. The CDR3 length is 16 residues. Germline V gene sequence: CDR1 MNHNY, CDR2 SVGAGI (reference sequence). CDR3 coding DNA: TGTGCCAGCAGTTACCCGACTAGCGGGGGGGCCGGGGAGCTGTTTTTT. As protein: CASSYPTSGGAGELFF.

This chain uses TRBV2 with TRBJ2-5, with D possibly TRBD1 on 6 matching bases. Trimming left V 5 bases short and J 4 bases short, with 14 bases between. The germline V gene encodes CDR1 SNHLY and CDR2 FYNNEI. This CDR3 has 14 amino acids. CDR3 amino acids: CASSKGPRGETQYF. The CDR3 DNA follows: TGTGCCAGCAGTAAGGGGCCCAGGGGAGAGACCCAGTACTTC.

J is TRBJ2-7 and V is TRBV5-4, with 7 bases identical to TRBD1. Germline lookup yields CDR1 SGHNT and CDR2 YYREEE (reference sequence). The J segment lost 4 bases and the V segment lost 3 bases, leaving 16 bases of the junction unmatched. The CDR3 is made up of 17 amino acids. The CDR3 DNA reads as TGTGCCAGCAGCTCCCCGCGGACAGGCCACGATAAATACGAGCAGTACTTC. Translated: CASSSPRTGHDKYEQYF.

J is TRBJ2-7 and V is TRBV6-2 or TRBV6-3, with D tentatively TRBD2 (6 bases). Germline loops: CDR1 MNHEY, CDR2 SVGEGT. This CDR3 is built from 16 residues. V gave up 0 bases and J gave up 2 bases, with 14 bases separating them. As DNA, the CDR3 is TGTGCCAGCAGTTACTCGGGCGGGGCTTGGGCCTACGAGCAGTACTTC. This gives the protein CASSYSGGAWAYEQYF.

The chain joins TRBV9 to TRBJ1-1, with 7 bases lining up with TRBD1. The CDR3 totals 14 residues. V was clipped by 3 bases and J by 0 bases; unmatched bases: 2. From germline, CDR1 is SGDLS and CDR2 YYNGEE. CDR3 sequence: CASSGGTVNTEAFF. CDR3 coding DNA: TGTGCCAGCAGCGGGGGGACAGTGAACACTGAAGCTTTCTTT.

The rearrangement uses TRBV4-1 and TRBJ1-6, with a possible D match to TRBD1 (5 bases). The V gene lost 0 bases and the J gene lost 7 bases, with 10 bases spanning the gap. This CDR3 is built from 15 residues. Germline assignment: CDR1 MGHRA and CDR2 YSYEKL. Written as DNA, the CDR3 is TGCGCCAGCAGCCAAGAGTTACAGGAGAATTCACCCCTCCACTTT. Translating it yields CASSQELQENSPLHF.

V gene TRBV6-6 combines with J gene TRBJ2-1; possible D gene TRBD1, 7 bases. CDR3 length: 15 amino acids. Germline V gene data show CDR1 as MNHNY and CDR2 as SVGAGI (reference sequence). Trimming stripped 2 bases from V and 6 bases from J, with 14 bases between. CDR3 amino acids: CASSYQGGGLNEQFF. The CDR3 region has the DNA TGTGCCAGCAGTTACCAGGGGGGCGGTCTCAATGAGCAGTTCTTC.

The V call is TRBV4-2, the J call TRBJ1-2, with D uncertain. The length of the CDR3 is 16 residues. The V and J ends lost 5 bases and 4 bases respectively, with 20 bases between them. Germline CDR1 and CDR2: LGHNA and YNFKEQ. The CDR3 reads CASSDGGLKTLYGYTF. CDR3 sequence (DNA): TGTGCCAGCAGCGATGGCGGACTTAAGACACTCTATGGCTACACCTTC.

This chain connects TRBV6-5 to TRBJ1-6; D perhaps matches TRBD1 (5 bases). Trimming took off 4 bases at V and 5 bases at J, with 9 bases between the two ends. CDR1 is MNHEY, CDR2 SVGAGI, per germline. The CDR3 extends over 14 amino acids. CDR3: CASSFQGNNSPLHF. The CDR3 nucleotides read TGTGCCAGCAGTTTTCAGGGTAATAATTCACCCCTCCACTTT.

V gene TRBV11-2 combines with J gene TRBJ2-7; a weak D match, TRBD2 (5 bases). The length of the CDR3 is 14 residues. The germline CDR1 and CDR2 sequences are SGHAT and FQNNGV. The ends were cut back, 5 bases at V and 0 bases at J, with 11 bases in the middle. CDR3 sequence: CASSVGLNSYEQYF. The CDR3 DNA reads as TGTGCCAGCAGCGTAGGACTGAACTCCTACGAGCAGTACTTC.

V and J are TRBV25-1 and TRBJ1-2, with unresolved D. V was cut by 5 bases and J by 4 bases, with 11 bases left in between. Per germline, CDR1 MGHDK and CDR2 SYGVNS. CDR3 length equals 13 residues. The CDR3 sequence: CASSPPRAYGYTF. For the CDR3, the DNA is TGTGCCAGCAGTCCTCCCCGAGCCTATGGCTACACCTTC.

Written as DNA, the CDR3 is TGTGCCAGCACCTTTACCCTAGCGGGCACAGATACGCAGTATTTT. Protein product: CASTFTLAGTDTQYF. This sequence joins TRBV6-6 and TRBJ2-3; TRBD2 matches at 7 bases. This CDR3 comprises 15 residues. The ends lost 7 bases at V and 1 base at J; junction bases unmatched: 8. The germline gives CDR1 MNHNY, CDR2 SVGAGI (reference sequence).

V usage is TRBV7-2 and J usage is TRBJ2-5, with a tentative D call TRBD1 (5 bases). The CDR3 covers 14 residues. CDR1 SGHTA and CDR2 FQGNSA come from the germline V gene. V shed 4 bases and J shed 1 base, with 10 bases lying between them. The CDR3 reads CASSSQGRQETQYF. CDR3 DNA sequence: TGTGCCAGCAGCTCGCAGGGTCGCCAAGAGACCCAGTACTTC.

The CDR3 here is CASSILTGSSYQPQHF. For the CDR3, the DNA is TGTGCCAGTAGTATTTTGACAGGGTCGTCCTACCAGCCCCAGCATTTT. The chain couples TRBV19 to TRBJ1-5; 7 nucleotides line up with TRBD1. V was pared by 3 bases and J by 7 bases, with 12 bases of the junction left unmatched. CDR1 and CDR2 (germline): LNHDA, SQIVND (reference sequence). The CDR3 runs 16 residues.

This clone was detected a few times. The chain carries TRBV7-9 and TRBJ2-7; 10 nucleotides align to TRBD1. CDR1 SEHNR and CDR2 FQNEAQ come from the germline V gene (reference sequence). Losses at the gene ends were 5 bases for V and 3 bases for J; bases not matched to a gene: 4. The CDR3 length is 14 residues. CDR3 DNA sequence: TGTGCCAGCAGCGAAGGGACAGGGGTCTACGAGCAGTACTTC. It is translated as CASSEGTGVYEQYF. The variable domain in full, with the rest retrieved from reference TRBV7-9 and TRBJ2-7, is DTGVSQNPRHKITKRGQNVTFRCDPISEHNRLYWYRQTLGQGPEFLTYFQNEAQLEKSRLLSDRFSAERPKGSFSTLEIQRTEQGDSAMYLCASSEGTGVYEQYFGPGTRLTVT.

CDR3 DNA sequence: TGTGCCAGCAGTCAAGAAGGTACGACAAAAACGCCGAACACCATATATTTT. Translation: CASSQEGTTKTPNTIYF. The genes are TRBV25-1 and TRBJ1-3, with no clear D. The CDR3 totals 17 residues. Looked up from germline, CDR1 is MGHDK and CDR2 is SYGVNS. V gave up 5 bases and J gave up 7 bases, with 24 bases separating them. Using reference TRBV25-1 and TRBJ1-3 for the parts outside the CDR3, the full variable domain is EADIYQTPRYLVIGTGKKITLECSQTMGHDKMYWYQQDPGMELHLIHYSYGVNSTEKGDLSSESTVSRIRTEHFPLTLESARPSHTSQYLCASSQEGTTKTPNTIYFGEGSWLTVV.